This T cell receptor beta chain was sequenced for a study of Graves' ophthalmopathy and Graves' hyperthyroidism. The CDR3 loop spans 15 amino acids. V lost 2 bases to trimming and J lost 2 bases; unmatched junction nucleotides: 3. The germline V gene encodes CDR1 KGHDR and CDR2 SFDVKD. Amplification of TCR beta CDR3 regions used RNA transcripts. The library came from an HTBI-primed first-round RT-PCR and a second-round multiplex PCR. TCRdb used MiXCR to reprocess the multiplex PCR reads, holding one entry per CDR3 protein. The table includes about 620,000 distinct CDR3 sequences, 22% detected once. The chain links TRBV24-1 to TRBJ2-7; 9 bases match TRBD1. Sequencing input: peripheral blood. The TCR sequence derives from a woman under 30 with stable Graves' hyperthyroidism. Some clones in this sample may be carry-over from other donors' samples. DNA for the CDR3: TGTGCCACCAGTGATTCGAGGACAGGGGCCTACGAGCAGTACTTC. Translation: CATSDSRTGAYEQYF.